The TCR beta chain described here comes from a study of CXCR3-negative and CXCR3-positive naive CD8 T cells. The study, taken as a whole, reports: Cryopreservation partially decreased CXCR3 expression, and most assays used fresh PBMCs. For the naive subsets, surface CD5 was similar, and TCR strength was inferred from TRB CDR3 properties. More hydrophobic TRB CDR3s occurred in CXCR3-positive than in CXCR3-negative naive cells.

The naive CD8+ gate required CD45RO-CCR7+CD27+CD95- phenotype. TRB cDNA was prepared as libraries by UMI-labeled 5' RACE. With the 5' RACE reads reprocessed, TCRdb shows one record per CDR3 protein and no DNA. The sample includes about 51,000 distinct CDR3 sequences. Germline V gene sequence: CDR1 LGHDT, CDR2 YNNKEL (reference sequence). This CDR3 comprises 15 residues. As for this clonotype: Its target is unknown.

Sequenced input: naive CXCR3+ CD8+ T cells from blood. Indicated subset: CD45RO-CCR7+CD27+CD95- naive CD8+ T cells expressing CXCR3 (TNR3+). The sequence came from a human donor in good health. Some clones in this sample may be carry-over from other donors' samples. The V and J genes are TRBV3-1 and TRBJ2-2; TCRdb calls TRBD1, which cannot be checked without DNA. CDR3 sequence: CASSQGQGAPGELFF.